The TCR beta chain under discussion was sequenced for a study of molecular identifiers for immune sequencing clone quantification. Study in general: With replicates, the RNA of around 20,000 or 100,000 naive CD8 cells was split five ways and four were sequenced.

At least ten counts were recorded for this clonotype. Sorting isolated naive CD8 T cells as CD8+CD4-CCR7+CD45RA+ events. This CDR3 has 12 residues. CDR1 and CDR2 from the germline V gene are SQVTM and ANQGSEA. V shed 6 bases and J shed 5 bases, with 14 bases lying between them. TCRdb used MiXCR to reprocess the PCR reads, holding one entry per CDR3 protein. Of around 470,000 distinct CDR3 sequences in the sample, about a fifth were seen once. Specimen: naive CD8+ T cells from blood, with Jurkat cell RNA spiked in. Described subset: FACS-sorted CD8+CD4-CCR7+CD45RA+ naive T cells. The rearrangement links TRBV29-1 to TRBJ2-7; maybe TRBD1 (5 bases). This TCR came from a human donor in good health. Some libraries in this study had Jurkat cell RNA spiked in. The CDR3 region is CSVEDTGHEQYF. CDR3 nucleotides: TGCAGCGTCGAGGACACCGGTCACGAGCAGTACTTC.